The 21 T cell receptor beta chains below all came from one sample that was sequenced in a study of early T cells in non-severe SARS-CoV-2 infection. A single record per CDR3 protein comes from TCRdb applying MiXCR to the 5' RACE reads. The sample carries about 70,000 distinct CDR3 sequences, about 14% recorded once. The input for sequencing was whole blood, taken at baseline. The receptors come from an adult who was a healthcare worker with PCR-confirmed SARS-CoV-2 infection or an uninfected control (not recorded which).

In its sample, this clonotype was seen a few times. This rearrangement joins TRBV5-4 to TRBJ1-6; 9 bases match TRBD1. CDR3 size: 15 residues. Per germline, CDR1 SGHNT and CDR2 YYREEE (reference sequence). The ends lost 2 bases at V and 8 bases at J; junction bases unmatched: 5. The CDR3 DNA sequence: TGTGCCAGCAGCTTCGCTCGGACAGGGGATTCACCCCTCCACTTT. Translated, it gives CASSFARTGDSPLHF.

This clonotype has just a few counts. This chain connects TRBV11-2 to TRBJ1-4; D is unclear. Per the germline V gene, CDR1 is SGHAT and CDR2 is FQNNGV. Trimming removed 0 bases at V and 7 bases at J, with 6 bases between. The CDR3 covers 13 residues. The CDR3 DNA reads TGTGCCAGCAGCTTAGATCGGGGTGAAAAACTGTTTTTT. It translates to CASSLDRGEKLFF. Supplemented by reference TRBV11-2 and TRBJ1-4, the full variable domain reads EAGVAQSPRYKIIEKRQSVAFWCNPISGHATLYWYQQILGQGPKLLIQFQNNGVVDDSQLPKDRFSAERLKGVDSTLKIQPAKLEDSAVYLCASSLDRGEKLFFGSGTQLSVL.

This sequence joins TRBV18 and TRBJ2-3; TRBD2 matches at 9 bases. The germline V gene has CDR1 KGHSH and CDR2 LQKENI. The CDR3 has 15 residues. The J segment lost 6 bases and the V segment lost 4 bases, leaving 8 bases of the junction unmatched. The CDR3 spells CASSRPLAGPDTQYF. For the CDR3, the DNA is TGTGCCAGCTCACGACCCCTAGCGGGGCCGGATACGCAGTATTTT.

The chain uses TRBV9 and TRBJ2-1, with D maybe TRBD1 (7 bases). The CDR3 extends over 17 amino acids. Germline V gives CDR1 SGDLS, CDR2 YYNGEE. V was pared by 0 bases and J by 5 bases, with 18 bases between. CDR3 region: CASSVGTRRGQDNEQFF. DNA of the CDR3: TGTGCCAGCAGCGTAGGTACACGGAGGGGGCAAGACAATGAGCAGTTCTTC.

The chain joins TRBV6-5 to TRBJ2-6; 10 bases match TRBD2. This CDR3 contains 22 residues. J was trimmed by 0 bases and V by 8 bases; bases with no gene match: 22. Germline values: CDR1 MNHEY, CDR2 SVGAGI. Here the CDR3 DNA reads TGTGCCAGCGGGAGACTCTTCCGCGGGCTAGCGGGAGTTCCCTCTGGGGCCAACGTCCTGACTTTC. Protein sequence: CASGRLFRGLAGVPSGANVLTF.

The chain has TRBV7-8 and TRBJ2-1; D remains ambiguous. Germline assignment: CDR1 SGHVS and CDR2 FQNEAQ. Between the trimmed V and J ends, which lost 1 base and 4 bases, there was a span of 5 bases. The CDR3 has 13 residues. The CDR3 nucleotides are TGTGCCAGCAGCTTAGTACTTTACAATGAGCAGTTCTTC. It codes for CASSLVLYNEQFF.

V usage is TRBV7-9 and J usage is TRBJ2-2; D may be TRBD2 (7 bases). V lost 3 bases and J 4 bases, leaving 12 bases between the germline ends. The germline V gene has CDR1 SEHNR and CDR2 FQNEAQ (reference sequence). The CDR3 totals 15 residues. CDR3 sequence: CASSLRGLGTGELFF. For the CDR3, the DNA is TGTGCCAGCAGCTTGCGGGGGCTGGGCACCGGGGAGCTGTTTTTT.

In its sample, this clonotype was seen a few times. The rearrangement joins TRBV28 to TRBJ2-1; D is unresolved. CDR1 and CDR2 from the germline V gene are MDHEN and SYDVKM. V was shortened by 5 bases and J by 4 bases, with 3 bases between the two germline ends. The length of the CDR3 is 11 residues. The CDR3, as DNA: TGTGCCAGCAGTGAATACAATGAGCAGTTCTTC. This gives the protein CASSEYNEQFF.

This clonotype appeared a few times. The chain has TRBV24-1 and TRBJ2-1, with TRBD2 identical over 12 bases. This CDR3 has 15 residues. Germline loops: CDR1 KGHDR, CDR2 SFDVKD. V trimming: 4 bases; J trimming: 7 bases; junction bases outside the gene matches: 4. CDR3 sequence: CATSETSGSGNEQFF. CDR3 nucleotide sequence: TGTGCCACCAGTGAGACTAGCGGGAGCGGGAATGAGCAGTTCTTC.

In this sample, this clonotype turned up a few times. J is TRBJ2-1 and V is TRBV7-3; 8 bases are a match to TRBD2. CDR3 size: 16 residues. From germline, CDR1 is SGHTA and CDR2 FQGTGA. V dropped 4 bases and J dropped 7; count of bases not matched to a gene: 12. The CDR3 region has the DNA TGTGCCAGCAGCTCTAAAGCGGGAGTGGGTAGTAATGAGCAGTTCTTC. It translates to CASSSKAGVGSNEQFF.

In this sample, this clonotype turned up many times. This chain connects TRBV7-8 to TRBJ2-2, with a weak D call TRBD1 (6 bases). This CDR3 region has 16 residues. V lost 5 bases, J lost 0 bases, and 13 bases lay in between. In germline, CDR1 is SGHVS, CDR2 FQNEAQ. CDR3 DNA: TGTGCCAGCAGCGCCTACAGGGTCGCGAACACCGGGGAGCTGTTTTTT. Protein sequence: CASSAYRVANTGELFF.

The chain carries TRBV20-1 and TRBJ2-7; D is unresolved. The V end was cut by 6 bases, the J end by 7 bases, with 10 bases between. CDR1 DFQATT and CDR2 SNEGSKA come from the germline V gene (reference sequence). CDR3 size: 10 residues. CDR3 loop: CSAALGEQYF. CDR3 in DNA: TGCAGTGCCGCCCTCGGAGAGCAGTACTTC.

This clonotype occurred many times. The genes are TRBV20-1 and TRBJ1-6; maybe TRBD1 (6 bases). The length of the CDR3 is 15 residues. Germline CDR1 and CDR2: DFQATT and SNEGSKA (reference sequence). Trimming left V 5 bases short and J 0 bases short, with 11 bases between. The CDR3 here is CSALDRSSYNSPLHF. In DNA form, the CDR3 reads TGCAGTGCTCTCGACAGGAGCTCCTATAATTCACCCCTCCACTTT.

The chain joins TRBV28 to TRBJ1-1; D not resolved. The CDR3 spans 13 residues. Germline values: CDR1 MDHEN, CDR2 SYDVKM. The V end lost 8 bases, the J end lost 0 bases, and 10 bases lay between the germline ends. CDR3 sequence: CASGQPMNTEAFF. CDR3 in DNA: TGTGCCAGCGGTCAGCCCATGAACACTGAAGCTTTCTTT. The whole variable domain, remainder taken from reference TRBV28 and TRBJ1-1, is DVKVTQSSRYLVKRTGEKVFLECVQDMDHENMFWYRQDPGLGLRLIYFSYDVKMKEKGDIPEGYSVSREKKERFSLILESASTNQTSMYLCASGQPMNTEAFFGQGTRLTVV.

This clonotype was detected a few times. In nucleotides, the CDR3 is TGCGCCAGCAGCCCGCGCGCCGACGCAAAAGCCGGGGAGCTGTTTTTT. Its protein is CASSPRADAKAGELFF. The V gene is TRBV5-1, the J gene TRBJ2-2; D uncertain. V was pared by 4 bases and J by 6 bases, with 19 bases between. The CDR3 is 16 amino acids. Germline loops: CDR1 SGHRS, CDR2 YFSETQ.

Notes on this clonotype: A much larger clone is a single base away; this may be a read error. V is TRBV13 and J is TRBJ2-7, with D unclear. CDR1 PRHDT and CDR2 FYEKMQ come from the germline V gene (reference sequence). V was clipped by 3 bases and J by 0 bases, with 12 bases between them. This CDR3 spans 15 amino acids. The CDR3 region is CASSFFKRSSYEQYF. In DNA, the CDR3 is TGTGCCAGCAGCTTCTTCAAACGGAGCTCCTACGAGCAGTACTTC.

This rearrangement joins TRBV7-2 to TRBJ2-7; possible D gene TRBD2, 6 bases. This CDR3 has 13 amino acids. The germline V gene encodes CDR1 SGHTA and CDR2 FQGNSA. Trimming pared 1 base from V and 3 bases from J, leaving 7 bases between. The CDR3 loop is CASSLGRVYEQYF. The CDR3 region has the DNA TGTGCCAGCAGCTTAGGGAGGGTCTACGAGCAGTACTTC.

This clonotype was recorded at least ten times. This chain joins TRBV7-3 and TRBJ1-1; D may be TRBD1 (5 bases). In germline, CDR1 is SGHTA, CDR2 FQGTGA. The CDR3 contains 13 residues. V was trimmed by 2 bases and J by 1 base, leaving 5 bases between them. Here the CDR3 reads CASSLGTNTEAFF. The CDR3 DNA follows: TGTGCCAGCAGCTTAGGGACGAACACTGAAGCTTTCTTT.

The V call is TRBV10-2, the J call TRBJ2-1, with D maybe TRBD1 (5 bases). Germline-derived CDR1 and CDR2 are WSHSY and SAAADI. Trimming removed 0 bases from V and 9 bases from J, with 9 bases in between. The CDR3 is 13 amino acids. DNA of the CDR3: TGCGCCAGCAGTGAGTCCAGGGTGGGTGAGCAGTTCTTC. Encoded protein: CASSESRVGEQFF.

The chain links TRBV3-1 to TRBJ2-7; 8 bases line up with TRBD2. The length of the CDR3 is 15 residues. V was pared by 4 bases and J by 4 bases, with 9 bases of the junction left unmatched. CDR1 and CDR2 from the germline V gene are LGHDT and YNNKEL (reference sequence). CDR3 DNA: TGTGCCAGCAGCCGAGACGGGAGGGCCTATTACGAGCAGTACTTC. It translates to CASSRDGRAYYEQYF.

This clonotype was detected ten times or more. The chain is built from TRBV30 and TRBJ2-1; 9 nucleotides agree with TRBD2. The CDR3 length is 15 residues. Germline loops: CDR1 GTSNPN, CDR2 SVGIG (reference sequence). Losses at the gene ends were 2 bases for V and 2 bases for J; bases not matched to a gene: 4. The CDR3 DNA reads as TGTGCCTGGAGTAGCGGGAGGACCACCTACAATGAGCAGTTCTTC. This translates into CAWSSGRTTYNEQFF.